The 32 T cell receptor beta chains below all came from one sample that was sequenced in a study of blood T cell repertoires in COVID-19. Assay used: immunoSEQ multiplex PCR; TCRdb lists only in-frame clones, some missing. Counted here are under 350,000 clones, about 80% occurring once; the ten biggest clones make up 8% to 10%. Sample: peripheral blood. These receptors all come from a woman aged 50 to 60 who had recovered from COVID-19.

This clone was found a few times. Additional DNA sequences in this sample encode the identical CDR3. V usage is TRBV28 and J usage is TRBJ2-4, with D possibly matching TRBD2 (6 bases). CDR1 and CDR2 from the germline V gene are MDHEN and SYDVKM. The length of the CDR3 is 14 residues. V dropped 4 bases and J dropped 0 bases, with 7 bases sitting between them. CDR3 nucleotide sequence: TGTGCCAGCAGTTCCGGGGGAGCCAAAAACATTCAGTACTTC. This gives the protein CASSSGGAKNIQYF.

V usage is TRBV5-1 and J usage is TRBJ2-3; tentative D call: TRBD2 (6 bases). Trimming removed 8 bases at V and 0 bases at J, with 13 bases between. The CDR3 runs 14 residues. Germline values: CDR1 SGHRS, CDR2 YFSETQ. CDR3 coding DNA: TGCGCCAGTAAGGGACTTTTGAGCACAGATACGCAGTATTTT. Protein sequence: CASKGLLSTDTQYF.

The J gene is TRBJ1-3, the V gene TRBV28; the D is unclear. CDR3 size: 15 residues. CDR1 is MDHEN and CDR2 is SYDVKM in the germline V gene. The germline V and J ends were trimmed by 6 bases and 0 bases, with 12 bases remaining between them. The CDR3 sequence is CASSLTAHSGNTIYF. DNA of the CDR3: TGTGCCAGCAGCCTGACTGCGCACTCTGGAAACACCATATATTTT.

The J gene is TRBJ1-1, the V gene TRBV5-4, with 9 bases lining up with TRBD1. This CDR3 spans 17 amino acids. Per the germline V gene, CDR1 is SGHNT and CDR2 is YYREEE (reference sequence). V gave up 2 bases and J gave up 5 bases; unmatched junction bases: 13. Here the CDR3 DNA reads TGTGCCAGCAGCTTACCCGGACAGGGGACCTGGCAGACTGAAGCTTTCTTT. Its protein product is CASSLPGQGTWQTEAFF.

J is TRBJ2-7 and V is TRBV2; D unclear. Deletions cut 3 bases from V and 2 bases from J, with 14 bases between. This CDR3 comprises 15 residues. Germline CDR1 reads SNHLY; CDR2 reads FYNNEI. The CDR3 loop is CASSETPYPTYEQYF. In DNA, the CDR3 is TGTGCCAGCAGTGAGACACCTTACCCCACCTACGAGCAGTACTTC.

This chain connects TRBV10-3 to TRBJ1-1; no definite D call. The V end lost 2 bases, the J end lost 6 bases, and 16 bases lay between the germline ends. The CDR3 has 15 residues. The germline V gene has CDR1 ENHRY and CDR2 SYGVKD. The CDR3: CAISERPTGSAEAFF. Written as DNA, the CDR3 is TGTGCCATCAGTGAGAGACCAACCGGTAGCGCTGAAGCTTTCTTT.

The CDR3 is CASSYWTGGDTGELFF. The CDR3 nucleotides are TGTGCCAGCAGTTACTGGACAGGGGGCGACACCGGGGAGCTGTTTTTT. The chain combines TRBV6-2 or TRBV6-3 with TRBJ2-2; 11 nucleotides agree with TRBD1. The CDR3 sequence is 16 residues long. V was pared by 1 base and J by 3 bases, with 1 base of the junction left unmatched. From germline, CDR1 is MNHEY and CDR2 SVGEGT.

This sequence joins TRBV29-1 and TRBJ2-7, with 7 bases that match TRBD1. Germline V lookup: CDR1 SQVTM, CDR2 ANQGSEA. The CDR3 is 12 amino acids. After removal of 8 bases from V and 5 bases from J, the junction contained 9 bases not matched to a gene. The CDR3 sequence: CSTRQGGHEQYF. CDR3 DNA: TGCAGCACCCGACAGGGCGGCCACGAGCAGTACTTC.

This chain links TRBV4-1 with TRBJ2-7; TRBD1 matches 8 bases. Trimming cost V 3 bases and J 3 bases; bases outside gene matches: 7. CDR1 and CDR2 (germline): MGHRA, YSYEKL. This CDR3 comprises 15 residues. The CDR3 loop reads CASSQTRGQGYEQYF. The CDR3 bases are TGCGCCAGCAGCCAGACTCGCGGACAGGGCTACGAGCAGTACTTC.

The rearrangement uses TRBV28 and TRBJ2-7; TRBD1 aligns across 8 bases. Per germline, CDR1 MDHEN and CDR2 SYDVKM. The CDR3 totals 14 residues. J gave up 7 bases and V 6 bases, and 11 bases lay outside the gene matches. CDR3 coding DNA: TGTGCCAGCAGGCCTACAGGGGGGCGGTTAGAGCAGTACTTC. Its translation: CASRPTGGRLEQYF. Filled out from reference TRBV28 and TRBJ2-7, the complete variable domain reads DVKVTQSSRYLVKRTGEKVFLECVQDMDHENMFWYRQDPGLGLRLIYFSYDVKMKEKGDIPEGYSVSREKKERFSLILESASTNQTSMYLCASRPTGGRLEQYFGPGTRLTVT.

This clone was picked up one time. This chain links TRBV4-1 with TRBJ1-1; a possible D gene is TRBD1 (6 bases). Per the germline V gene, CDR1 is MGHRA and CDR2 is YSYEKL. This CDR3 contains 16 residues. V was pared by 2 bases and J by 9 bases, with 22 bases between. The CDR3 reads CASSQRDLGPGDKAFF. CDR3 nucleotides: TGCGCCAGCAGCCAACGAGACTTAGGCCCTGGGGACAAAGCTTTCTTT.

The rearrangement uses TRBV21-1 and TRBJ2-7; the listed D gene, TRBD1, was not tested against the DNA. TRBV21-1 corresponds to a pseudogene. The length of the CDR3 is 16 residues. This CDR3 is CASSKGLTELSYEQYF. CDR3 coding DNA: TGTGCCAGCAGCAAAGGGTTGACAGAGCTCTCCTACGAGCAGTACTTC.

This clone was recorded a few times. CDR3 sequence (DNA): TGTGCCAGTTTGGACAGGGGGAACACCGGGGAGCTGTTTTTT. Translating gives CASLDRGNTGELFF. The chain carries TRBV19 and TRBJ2-2, with TRBD1 matching 9 bases. The CDR3 covers 14 residues. The V segment lost 8 bases and the J segment 1 base; nucleotides outside the gene matches: 2. Germline lookup yields CDR1 LNHDA and CDR2 SQIVND (reference sequence).

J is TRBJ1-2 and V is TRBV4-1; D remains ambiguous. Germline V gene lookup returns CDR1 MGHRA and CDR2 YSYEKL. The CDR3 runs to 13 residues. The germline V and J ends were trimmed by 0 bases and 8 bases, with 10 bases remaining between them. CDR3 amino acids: CASSQDPGLGYTF. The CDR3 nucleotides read TGCGCCAGCAGCCAAGATCCGGGTTTAGGCTACACCTTC.

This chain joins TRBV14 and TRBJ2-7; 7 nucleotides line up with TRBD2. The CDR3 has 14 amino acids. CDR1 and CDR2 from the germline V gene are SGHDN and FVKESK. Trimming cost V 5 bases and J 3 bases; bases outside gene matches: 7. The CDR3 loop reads CASSYGLGVYEQYF. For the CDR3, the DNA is TGTGCCAGCAGCTATGGACTAGGGGTCTACGAGCAGTACTTC.

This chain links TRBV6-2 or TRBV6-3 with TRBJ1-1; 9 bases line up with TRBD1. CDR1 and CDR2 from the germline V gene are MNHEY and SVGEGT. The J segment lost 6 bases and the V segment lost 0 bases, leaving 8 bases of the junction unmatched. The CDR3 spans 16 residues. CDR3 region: CASSYSIGQGNSEAFF. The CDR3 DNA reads TGTGCCAGCAGTTACTCGATTGGACAGGGGAATTCTGAAGCTTTCTTT.

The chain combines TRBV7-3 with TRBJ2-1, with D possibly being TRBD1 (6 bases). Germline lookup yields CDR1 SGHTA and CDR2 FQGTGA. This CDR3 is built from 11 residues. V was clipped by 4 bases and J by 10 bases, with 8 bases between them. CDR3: CASSSDREQFF. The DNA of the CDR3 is TGTGCCAGCAGCTCCGACAGGGAGCAGTTCTTC.

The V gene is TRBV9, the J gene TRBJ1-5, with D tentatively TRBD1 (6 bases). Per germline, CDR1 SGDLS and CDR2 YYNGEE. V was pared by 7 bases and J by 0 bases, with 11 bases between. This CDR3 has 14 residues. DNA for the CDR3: TGTGCCAGCGCGGGGGCAAATAGCAATCAGCCCCAGCATTTT. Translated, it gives CASAGANSNQPQHF.

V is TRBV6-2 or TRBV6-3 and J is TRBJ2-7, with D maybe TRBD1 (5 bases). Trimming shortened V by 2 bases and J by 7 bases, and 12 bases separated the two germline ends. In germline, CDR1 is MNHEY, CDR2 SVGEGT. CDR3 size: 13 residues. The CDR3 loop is CASSYGAFGEQYF. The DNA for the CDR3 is TGTGCCAGCAGTTACGGGGCCTTCGGGGAGCAGTACTTC.

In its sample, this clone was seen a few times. The CDR3 loop is CASSSDRNNQPQHF. For the CDR3, the DNA is TGTGCCAGCAGCTCGGACAGAAACAATCAGCCCCAGCATTTT. The rearrangement joins TRBV7-9 to TRBJ1-5, with a possible D match to TRBD1 (6 bases). Trimming left V 4 bases short and J 3 bases short, with 10 bases between. This CDR3 has 14 residues. Germline-derived CDR1 and CDR2 are SEHNR and FQNEAQ (reference sequence).

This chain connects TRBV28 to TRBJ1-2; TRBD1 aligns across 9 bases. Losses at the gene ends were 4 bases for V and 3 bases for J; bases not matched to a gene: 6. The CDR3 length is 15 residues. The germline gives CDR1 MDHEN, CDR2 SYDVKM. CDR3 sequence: CASSSPGQGDYGYTF. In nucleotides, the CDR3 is TGTGCCAGCAGTTCACCGGGACAGGGTGACTATGGCTACACCTTC.

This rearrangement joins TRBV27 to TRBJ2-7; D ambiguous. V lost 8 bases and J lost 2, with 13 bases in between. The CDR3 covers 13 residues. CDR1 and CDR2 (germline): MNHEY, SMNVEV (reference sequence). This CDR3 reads CASGRGDPYEQYF. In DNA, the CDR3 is TGTGCCAGCGGCAGAGGCGATCCCTACGAGCAGTACTTC.

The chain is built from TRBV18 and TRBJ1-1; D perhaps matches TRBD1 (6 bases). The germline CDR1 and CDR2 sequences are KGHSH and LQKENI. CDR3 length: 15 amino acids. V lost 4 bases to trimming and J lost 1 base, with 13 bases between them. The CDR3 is CASSLQQGGNTEAFF. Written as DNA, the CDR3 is TGTGCCAGCTCACTCCAACAGGGTGGGAACACTGAAGCTTTCTTT.

The CDR3 sequence: CASSLGTGGMNTEAFF. CDR3 sequence (DNA): TGTGCCAGCAGCTTGGGGACAGGGGGCATGAACACTGAAGCTTTCTTT. This chain links TRBV5-8 with TRBJ1-1, with 11 positions matching TRBD1. Germline values: CDR1 SGHTS, CDR2 YDEGEE. V shed 0 bases, J shed 0 bases, and the junction held 1 base outside the gene matches. This CDR3 contains 16 residues. Supplemented by reference TRBV5-8 and TRBJ1-1, the full variable domain reads EAGVTQSPTHLIKTRGQQATLRCSPISGHTSVYWYQQALGLGLQFLLWYDEGEERNRGNFPPRFSGRQFPNYSSELNVNALELEDSALYLCASSLGTGGMNTEAFFGQGTRLTVV.

The CDR3 region has the DNA TGCGCCAGCAGCCCAGGGCTGATGGGCGCTCCTAGCACAGATACGCAGTATTTT. Its translation is CASSPGLMGAPSTDTQYF. The chain uses TRBV4-1 and TRBJ2-3, with D possibly being TRBD1 (5 bases). Germline-derived CDR1 and CDR2 are MGHRA and YSYEKL. CDR3 length equals 18 residues. V lost 4 bases and J lost 0, with 20 bases in between.

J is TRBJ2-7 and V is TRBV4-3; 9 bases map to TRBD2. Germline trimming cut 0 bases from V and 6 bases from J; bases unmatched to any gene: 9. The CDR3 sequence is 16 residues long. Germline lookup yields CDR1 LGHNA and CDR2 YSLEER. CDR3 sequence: CASSQDSGSPPGEQYF. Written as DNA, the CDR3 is TGCGCCAGCAGCCAAGATAGCGGGAGCCCCCCCGGCGAGCAGTACTTC.

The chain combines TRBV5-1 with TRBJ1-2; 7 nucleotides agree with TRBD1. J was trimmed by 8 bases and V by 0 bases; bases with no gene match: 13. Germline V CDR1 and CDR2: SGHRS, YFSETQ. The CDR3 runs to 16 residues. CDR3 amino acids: CASSLAGDRVGGGYTF. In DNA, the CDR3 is TGCGCCAGCAGCTTGGCCGGAGACAGGGTCGGAGGGGGCTACACCTTC. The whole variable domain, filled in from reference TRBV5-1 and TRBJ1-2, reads KAGVTQTPRYLIKTRGQQVTLSCSPISGHRSVSWYQQTPGQGLQFLFEYFSETQRNKGNFPGRFSGRQFSNSRSEMNVSTLELGDSALYLCASSLAGDRVGGGYTFGSGTRLTVV.

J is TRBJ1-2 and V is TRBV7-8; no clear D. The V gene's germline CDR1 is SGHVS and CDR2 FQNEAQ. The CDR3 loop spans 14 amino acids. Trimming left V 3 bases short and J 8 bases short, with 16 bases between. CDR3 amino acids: CASSLSTLQIGYTF. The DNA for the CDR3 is TGTGCCAGCAGCTTGAGCACCCTGCAAATAGGCTACACCTTC.

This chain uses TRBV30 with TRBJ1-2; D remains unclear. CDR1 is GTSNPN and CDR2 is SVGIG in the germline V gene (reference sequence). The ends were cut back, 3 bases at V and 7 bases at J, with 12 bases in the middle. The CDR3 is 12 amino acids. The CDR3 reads CAWSPGSFGYTF. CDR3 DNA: TGTGCCTGGAGCCCGGGGAGTTTTGGCTACACCTTC.

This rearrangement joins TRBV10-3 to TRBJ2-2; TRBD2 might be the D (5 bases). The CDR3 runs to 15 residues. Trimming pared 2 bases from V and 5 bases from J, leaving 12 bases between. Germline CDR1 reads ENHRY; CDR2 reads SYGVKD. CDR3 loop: CAISEVYSATGELFF. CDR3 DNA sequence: TGTGCCATCAGTGAGGTCTATAGCGCGACCGGGGAGCTGTTTTTT.

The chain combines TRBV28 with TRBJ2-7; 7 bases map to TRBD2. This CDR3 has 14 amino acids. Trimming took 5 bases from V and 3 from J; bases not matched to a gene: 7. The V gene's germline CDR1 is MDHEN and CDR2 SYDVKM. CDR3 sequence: CASSPSGVRYEQYF. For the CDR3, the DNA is TGTGCCAGCAGTCCGAGCGGGGTCCGCTACGAGCAGTACTTC.

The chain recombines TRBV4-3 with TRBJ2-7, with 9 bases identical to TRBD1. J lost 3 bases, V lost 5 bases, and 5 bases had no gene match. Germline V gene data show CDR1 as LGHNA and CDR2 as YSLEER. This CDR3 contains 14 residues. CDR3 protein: CASSSATGGYEQYF. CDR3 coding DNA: TGCGCCAGCAGCTCGGCGACAGGGGGCTACGAGCAGTACTTC.